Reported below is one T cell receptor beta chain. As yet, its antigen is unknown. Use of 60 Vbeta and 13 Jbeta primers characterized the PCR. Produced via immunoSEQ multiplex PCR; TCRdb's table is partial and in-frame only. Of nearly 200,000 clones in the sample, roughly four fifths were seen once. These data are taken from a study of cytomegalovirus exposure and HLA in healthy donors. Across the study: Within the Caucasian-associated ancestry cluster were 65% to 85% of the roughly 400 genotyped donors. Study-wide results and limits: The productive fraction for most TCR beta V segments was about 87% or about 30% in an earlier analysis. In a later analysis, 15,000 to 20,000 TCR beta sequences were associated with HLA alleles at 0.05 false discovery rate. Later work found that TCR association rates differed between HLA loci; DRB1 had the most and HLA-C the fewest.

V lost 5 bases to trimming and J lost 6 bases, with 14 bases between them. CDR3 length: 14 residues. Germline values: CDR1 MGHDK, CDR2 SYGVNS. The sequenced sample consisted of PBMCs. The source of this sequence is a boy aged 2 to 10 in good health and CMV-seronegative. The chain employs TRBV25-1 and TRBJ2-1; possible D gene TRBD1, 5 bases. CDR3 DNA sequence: TGTGCCAGCAGTCCCAGGGATCCCCTCAATGAGCAGTTCTTC. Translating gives CASSPRDPLNEQFF.